A selection of T cell receptor beta chains follows, all from one sample in a study of early T cells in non-severe SARS-CoV-2 infection. TCRdb called the 5' RACE reads again in MiXCR, with one record for every CDR3 protein. The data contain approximately 22,000 distinct CDR3 sequences, 4.5% of them seen just once; the ten biggest clones take up 20%. The material sequenced was whole blood. These receptor sequences come from an adult who was a healthcare worker with PCR-confirmed SARS-CoV-2 infection or an uninfected control (not recorded which). Each CDR3 is given with its conserved first and last residue. Fields, in order: clone size, V gene, J gene, D gene, CDR3 DNA, CDR3 protein. D genes are given only for firm matches. The size field is filled for only some rows; it gives once, few, many or a size class.

abundance: many; v_gene: TRBV4-1; j_gene: TRBJ2-4; d_gene: .; CDR3nt: TGCGCCAGCAGCCAAGAGGCCAGGGGTTTGGTGAACATTCAGTACTTC; CDR3aa: CASSQEARGLVNIQYF
abundance: many; v_gene: TRBV29-1; j_gene: TRBJ2-5; d_gene: TRBD1; CDR3nt: TGCAGCGTTGAGGCCAGGGGGCCGACCATAGAAGAGACCCAGTACTTC; CDR3aa: CSVEARGPTIEETQYF
abundance: few; v_gene: TRBV29-1; j_gene: TRBJ2-3; d_gene: TRBD2; CDR3nt: TGCAGCGTTTCTCAACTAGCGCCCACAGATACGCAGTATTTT; CDR3aa: CSVSQLAPTDTQYF
abundance: many; v_gene: TRBV10-3; j_gene: TRBJ2-7; d_gene: TRBD1; CDR3nt: TGTGCCATCAAAGGGGACAGGGGTAGCCACGAGCAGTACTTC; CDR3aa: CAIKGDRGSHEQYF
abundance: many; v_gene: TRBV14; j_gene: TRBJ2-1; d_gene: .; CDR3nt: TGTGCCAGCAGCCAACCTTCTAGGGCTCTCTACAATGAGCAGTTCTTC; CDR3aa: CASSQPSRALYNEQFF
abundance: many; v_gene: TRBV30; j_gene: TRBJ2-7; d_gene: .; CDR3nt: TGTGCATCGAGCAACGATAGGAACAGTGGACGCTACGAGCAGTACTTC; CDR3aa: CASSNDRNSGRYEQYF
abundance: many; v_gene: TRBV24-1; j_gene: TRBJ2-1; d_gene: TRBD2; CDR3nt: TGTGCCACCAGTGATTTTTCGGGAGGGCCTTGGGGTGAGCAGTTCTTC; CDR3aa: CATSDFSGGPWGEQFF
abundance: many; v_gene: TRBV28; j_gene: TRBJ2-1; d_gene: TRBD2; CDR3nt: TGTGCCAGCAGGGCGGGAGACTACTCCCACAATGAGCAGTTCTTC; CDR3aa: CASRAGDYSHNEQFF
abundance: .; v_gene: TRBV18; j_gene: TRBJ2-4; d_gene: .; CDR3nt: TGTGCCAGCTCACCACGGGCAGCTAGTACAAAAAACATTCAGTACTTC; CDR3aa: CASSPRAASTKNIQYF
abundance: many; v_gene: TRBV6-5; j_gene: TRBJ2-1; d_gene: TRBD2; CDR3nt: TGTGCCAGCAGTTACTCTGGTCTAGCGGGAGGGAGTGAGCAGTTCTTC; CDR3aa: CASSYSGLAGGSEQFF
abundance: many; v_gene: TRBV4-2; j_gene: TRBJ2-7; d_gene: TRBD1; CDR3nt: TGTGCCAGCAGCCAAGCTCTACGCGGGACAGGGGTTCGGGAGCAGTACTTC; CDR3aa: CASSQALRGTGVREQYF
abundance: many; v_gene: TRBV24-1; j_gene: TRBJ2-2; d_gene: .; CDR3nt: TGTGCCACCGGACCACCGAACACCGGGGAGCTGTTTTTT; CDR3aa: CATGPPNTGELFF
abundance: many; v_gene: TRBV7-8; j_gene: TRBJ2-7; d_gene: .; CDR3nt: TGTGCCAGCAGCCGGGGCCAATACTACGAGCAGTACTTC; CDR3aa: CASSRGQYYEQYF
abundance: medium-sized; v_gene: TRBV4-3; j_gene: TRBJ2-1; d_gene: TRBD2; CDR3nt: TGCGCCAGCAGCCAGGGACTAGCGGCTATCTCGATTCGCTACAATGAGCAGTTCTTC; CDR3aa: CASSQGLAAISIRYNEQFF
abundance: many; v_gene: TRBV19; j_gene: TRBJ2-1; d_gene: TRBD2; CDR3nt: TGTGCCAGTAGTCCCCTAGCGGGAGGCTCCTACAATGAGCAGTTCTTC; CDR3aa: CASSPLAGGSYNEQFF
abundance: many; v_gene: TRBV30; j_gene: TRBJ1-3; d_gene: .; CDR3nt: TGTGCCTGGGGTGACGATATCTCTGGAAACACCATATATTTT; CDR3aa: CAWGDDISGNTIYF
abundance: many; v_gene: TRBV10-3; j_gene: TRBJ1-1; d_gene: .; CDR3nt: TGTGCCATCAGTGGGGCTGCAAACACTGAAGCTTTCTTT; CDR3aa: CAISGAANTEAFF
abundance: .; v_gene: TRBV7-9; j_gene: TRBJ1-1; d_gene: .; CDR3nt: TGTGCCAGCAGCTCCGCTGACAGCCTAAACACTGAAGCTTTCTTT; CDR3aa: CASSSADSLNTEAFF
abundance: few; v_gene: TRBV6-2/TRBV6-3; j_gene: TRBJ2-3; d_gene: TRBD2; CDR3nt: TGTGCCAGCAGTTACTCGTCAAGCGGGAGAGGTAGCACAGATACGCAGTATTTT; CDR3aa: CASSYSSSGRGSTDTQYF
abundance: many; v_gene: TRBV6-2/TRBV6-3; j_gene: TRBJ2-1; d_gene: .; CDR3nt: TGTGCCAGCAGTTGGACAGCCTGGAGCTCCTACAATGAGCAGTTCTTC; CDR3aa: CASSWTAWSSYNEQFF
abundance: many; v_gene: TRBV12-3/TRBV12-4; j_gene: TRBJ2-2; d_gene: .; CDR3nt: TGTGCCAGCACTAAGGCCGAAGGAACCGGGGAGCTGTTTTTT; CDR3aa: CASTKAEGTGELFF
abundance: many; v_gene: TRBV7-9; j_gene: TRBJ2-3; d_gene: .; CDR3nt: TGTGCCAGCAGCTTAGCGGAGGACGTAGATACGCAGTATTTT; CDR3aa: CASSLAEDVDTQYF
abundance: few; v_gene: TRBV6-6; j_gene: TRBJ2-3; d_gene: .; CDR3nt: TGTGCCAGCAGTTACCGGGGGCCAGATACGCAGTATTTT; CDR3aa: CASSYRGPDTQYF
abundance: many; v_gene: TRBV20-1; j_gene: TRBJ1-2; d_gene: .; CDR3nt: TGCAGTGCTCCACAGTATGGCTACACCTTC; CDR3aa: CSAPQYGYTF
abundance: many; v_gene: TRBV6-6; j_gene: TRBJ2-7; d_gene: .; CDR3nt: TGTGCCAGCAGTTACTCCCAGACAGGGAGGTCCCTCTACGAGCAGTACTTC; CDR3aa: CASSYSQTGRSLYEQYF
abundance: many; v_gene: TRBV28; j_gene: TRBJ1-1; d_gene: .; CDR3nt: TGTGCCAGTTTCAGGGTGGGCTTGGAAGCTTTCTTT; CDR3aa: CASFRVGLEAFF
abundance: many; v_gene: TRBV7-9; j_gene: TRBJ1-1; d_gene: .; CDR3nt: TGTGCCAGCAGCTTAACGTCAAGAAACACTGAAGCTTTCTTT; CDR3aa: CASSLTSRNTEAFF
abundance: many; v_gene: TRBV6-5; j_gene: TRBJ2-2; d_gene: .; CDR3nt: TGTGCCAGCAGTTACTCGAGTCTAAACACCGGGGAGCTGTTTTTT; CDR3aa: CASSYSSLNTGELFF
abundance: medium-sized; v_gene: TRBV29-1; j_gene: TRBJ2-3; d_gene: .; CDR3nt: TGCAGCGTTGGTGGAGGCACAGATACGCAGTATTTT; CDR3aa: CSVGGGTDTQYF
abundance: many; v_gene: TRBV4-1; j_gene: TRBJ1-2; d_gene: .; CDR3nt: TGCGCCAGCAGCCAAGACCCACAGGCAGGGGCCGGCTACACCTTC; CDR3aa: CASSQDPQAGAGYTF
abundance: many; v_gene: TRBV2; j_gene: TRBJ2-2; d_gene: .; CDR3nt: TGTGCCAGCAGTGAGACGGAAGCGAACACCGGGGAGCTGTTTTTT; CDR3aa: CASSETEANTGELFF
abundance: many; v_gene: TRBV4-3; j_gene: TRBJ2-7; d_gene: .; CDR3nt: TGCGCCAGCAGCCACAGACCCGCCGACGAGCAGTACTTC; CDR3aa: CASSHRPADEQYF
abundance: .; v_gene: TRBV24-1; j_gene: TRBJ2-2; d_gene: TRBD1; CDR3nt: TGTGCCACCAGTGATGACAGGGACACCGGGGAGCTGTTTTTT; CDR3aa: CATSDDRDTGELFF
abundance: few; v_gene: TRBV5-1; j_gene: TRBJ1-1; d_gene: .; CDR3nt: TGCGCCAGCAGCTTGGCCGAGGACTGGCAAGCTTTCTTT; CDR3aa: CASSLAEDWQAFF
abundance: few; v_gene: TRBV5-4; j_gene: TRBJ2-1; d_gene: .; CDR3nt: TGTGCCAGCAGCCAAGGGAGCCCGCCCCACAATGAGCAGTTCTTC; CDR3aa: CASSQGSPPHNEQFF
abundance: many; v_gene: TRBV4-3; j_gene: TRBJ1-1; d_gene: .; CDR3nt: TGCGCCAGCAGCCAAGTCGCAGGCAACACTGAAGCTTTCTTT; CDR3aa: CASSQVAGNTEAFF
abundance: many; v_gene: TRBV7-9; j_gene: TRBJ2-3; d_gene: TRBD2; CDR3nt: TGTGCCAGCAGAGGGATTAGCGGGACTACAGATACGCAGTATTTT; CDR3aa: CASRGISGTTDTQYF
abundance: .; v_gene: TRBV12-3/TRBV12-4; j_gene: TRBJ1-1; d_gene: .; CDR3nt: TGTGCCAGCAGTTTTAGGCAGTCGAACACTGAAGCTTTCTTT; CDR3aa: CASSFRQSNTEAFF
abundance: many; v_gene: TRBV2; j_gene: TRBJ1-2; d_gene: .; CDR3nt: TGTGCCAGCAGTGAAACCCCGGCGGGGGGGAATGGCTACACCTTC; CDR3aa: CASSETPAGGNGYTF
abundance: many; v_gene: TRBV5-1; j_gene: TRBJ2-3; d_gene: .; CDR3nt: TGCGCCAGCAGCGAAGCGTCGAGCACAGATACGCAGTATTTT; CDR3aa: CASSEASSTDTQYF
abundance: many; v_gene: TRBV6-5; j_gene: TRBJ2-2; d_gene: TRBD2; CDR3nt: TGTGCCAGCAGTTACCTTCTAGCGGGACCCGGGGAGCTGTTTTTT; CDR3aa: CASSYLLAGPGELFF
abundance: many; v_gene: TRBV5-1; j_gene: TRBJ1-2; d_gene: .; CDR3nt: TGCGCCAGCAGCTTGAAACTTGACTATGGCTACACCTTC; CDR3aa: CASSLKLDYGYTF